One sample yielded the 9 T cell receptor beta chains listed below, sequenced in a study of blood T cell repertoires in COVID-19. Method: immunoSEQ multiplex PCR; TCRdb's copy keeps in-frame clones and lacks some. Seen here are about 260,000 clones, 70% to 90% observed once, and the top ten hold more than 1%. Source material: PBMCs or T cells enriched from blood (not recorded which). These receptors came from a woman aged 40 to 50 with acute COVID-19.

CDR3 in DNA: TGTGCCAGCAGACCGACGGGGGGGCGGGTGGTTCAGCCCCAGCATTTT. It specifies CASRPTGGRVVQPQHF. The rearrangement links TRBV27 to TRBJ1-5, with D possibly TRBD1 on 6 matching bases. The V and J ends lost 6 bases and 6 bases respectively, with 21 bases between them. This CDR3 has 16 amino acids. CDR1 is MNHEY and CDR2 is SMNVEV in the germline V gene (reference sequence).

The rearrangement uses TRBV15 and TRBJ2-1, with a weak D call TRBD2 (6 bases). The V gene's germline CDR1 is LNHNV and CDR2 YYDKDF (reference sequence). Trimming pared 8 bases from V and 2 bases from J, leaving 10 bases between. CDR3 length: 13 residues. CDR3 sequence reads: CATQRGTYNEQFF. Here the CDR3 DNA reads TGTGCCACCCAACGGGGGACCTACAATGAGCAGTTCTTC.

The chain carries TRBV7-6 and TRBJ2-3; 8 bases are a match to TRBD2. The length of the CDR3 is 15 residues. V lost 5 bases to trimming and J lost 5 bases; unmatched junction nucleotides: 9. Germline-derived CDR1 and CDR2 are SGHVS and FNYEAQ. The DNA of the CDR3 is TGTGCCAGCAGCCTCCCGACGGGAGGGAGAGATACGCAGTATTTT. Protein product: CASSLPTGGRDTQYF.

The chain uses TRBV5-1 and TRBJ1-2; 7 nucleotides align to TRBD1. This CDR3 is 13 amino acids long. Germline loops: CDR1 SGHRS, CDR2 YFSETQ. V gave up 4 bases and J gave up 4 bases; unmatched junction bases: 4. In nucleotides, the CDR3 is TGCGCCAGCAGCCTGACAGGGACCTATGGCTACACCTTC. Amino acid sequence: CASSLTGTYGYTF.

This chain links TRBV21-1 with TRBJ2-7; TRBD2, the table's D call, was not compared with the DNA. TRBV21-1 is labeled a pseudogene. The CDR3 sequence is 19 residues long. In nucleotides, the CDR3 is TGTGCCAGCAGTATGTCGAAAGGGACTAGCGGGAGGAGGCCATACGAGCAGTACGTC. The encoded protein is CASSMSKGTSGRRPYEQYV.

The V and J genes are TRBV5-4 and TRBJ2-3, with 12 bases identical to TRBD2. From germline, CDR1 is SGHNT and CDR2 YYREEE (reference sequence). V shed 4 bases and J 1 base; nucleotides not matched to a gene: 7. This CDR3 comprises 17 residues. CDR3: CASSQRLAGAGTDTQYF. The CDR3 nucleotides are TGTGCCAGCAGCCAGCGACTAGCGGGAGCGGGCACAGATACGCAGTATTTT.

In nucleotides, the CDR3 is TGTGCCAGCAGCGGGACAGGGGAGGGTTCACCCCTCCACTTT. This encodes CASSGTGEGSPLHF. The gene calls are TRBV7-8 and TRBJ1-6, with 10 bases aligning to TRBD1. V gave up 5 bases and J gave up 9 bases; unmatched junction bases: 4. The CDR3 length is 14 residues. Germline V CDR1 and CDR2: SGHVS, FQNEAQ.

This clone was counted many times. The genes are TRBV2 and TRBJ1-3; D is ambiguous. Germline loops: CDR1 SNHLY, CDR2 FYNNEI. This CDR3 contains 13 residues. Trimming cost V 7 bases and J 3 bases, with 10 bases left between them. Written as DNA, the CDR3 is TGTGCCAGCAAAGAGGGAGGTGGAAACACCATATATTTT. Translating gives CASKEGGGNTIYF.

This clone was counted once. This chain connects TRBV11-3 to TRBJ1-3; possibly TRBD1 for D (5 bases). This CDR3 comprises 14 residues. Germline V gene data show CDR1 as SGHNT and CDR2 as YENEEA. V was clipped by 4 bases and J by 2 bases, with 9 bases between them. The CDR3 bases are TGTGCCAGCAGCTCCCAGGGTACTGGAAACACCATATATTTT. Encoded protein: CASSSQGTGNTIYF.